These 9 T cell receptor beta chains came from one sample sequenced in a study of neurological immune-mediated disorders (dated by TCRdb to between 2019 and 2020). The method behind the library was 5' RACE. Reads for this sample came from an Illumina HiSeq 2500. Clones were called with MiXCR by TCRdb after fastp trimmed the public reads at Q25, and only in-frame beta chains were retained. Each CDR3 protein gets just one entry, which takes the most common genes and DNA from the rows behind it. Present in this sample are 20,000 or so distinct CDR3 sequences, roughly 2.5% of which were seen just once. The ten largest account for 5.5% of the sample. Sequenced input: PBMCs. The receptors here all came from a woman aged 18 to 35 with multiple sclerosis.

This clonotype was found many times. The V gene is TRBV29-1, the J gene TRBJ2-5; 8 bases fit TRBD2. V shed 1 base, J shed 0 bases, and the junction held 1 base outside the gene matches. CDR1 and CDR2 from the germline V gene are SQVTM and ANQGSEA. The CDR3 totals 14 residues. The CDR3 spells CSVEVAGYQETQYF. CDR3 coding DNA: TGCAGCGTTGAAGTAGCGGGGTACCAAGAGACCCAGTACTTC.

This clonotype was found many times. J is TRBJ2-1 and V is TRBV28; D gene unclear. V shed 5 bases and J shed 8 bases, with 7 bases lying between them. The CDR3 consists of 11 residues. CDR1 MDHEN and CDR2 SYDVKM come from the germline V gene. CDR3 DNA: TGTGCCAGCAGTACGCCTTATGAGCAGTTCTTC. Its protein product is CASSTPYEQFF.

By frequency in the sample, this clonotype is medium-sized. This chain connects TRBV20-1 to TRBJ1-1; D gene ambiguous. Germline CDR1 DFQATT, CDR2 SNEGSKA (reference sequence). The V gene lost 3 bases and the J gene lost 7 bases, with 9 bases spanning the gap. The CDR3 loop spans 11 amino acids. CDR3 sequence: CSASKRDEAFF. Here the CDR3 DNA reads TGCAGTGCTAGTAAAAGGGATGAAGCTTTCTTT.

This clonotype was detected only a few times. The chain carries TRBV4-1 and TRBJ1-1; D unresolved. V lost 0 bases, J lost 1 base, and 9 bases lay in between. CDR1 is MGHRA, CDR2 YSYEKL, per germline. This CDR3 region has 15 residues. CDR3 DNA sequence: TGCGCCAGCAGCCAAGATCCCAGGAGGAACACTGAAGCTTTCTTT. Its translation is CASSQDPRRNTEAFF.

This clonotype was seen at least ten times. The chain carries TRBV10-3 and TRBJ2-3; maybe TRBD1 (6 bases). CDR3 length: 14 amino acids. Germline V gives CDR1 ENHRY, CDR2 SYGVKD. The germline V and J ends were trimmed by 6 bases and 6 bases, with 16 bases remaining between them. CDR3 protein: CAISSTAGADTQYF. In nucleotides, the CDR3 is TGTGCCATCAGCTCCACGGCAGGGGCGGATACGCAGTATTTT.

This clonotype was observed at least ten times. The chain has TRBV2 and TRBJ2-4; D may be TRBD1 (5 bases). Germline values: CDR1 SNHLY, CDR2 FYNNEI. Trimming removed 6 bases at V and 0 bases at J, with 9 bases between. CDR3 size: 14 residues. CDR3: CASRETEAKNIQYF. Written as DNA, the CDR3 is TGTGCCAGCAGGGAGACAGAAGCCAAAAACATTCAGTACTTC.

The rearrangement links TRBV11-2 to TRBJ1-3; D is unresolved. CDR3 length: 13 residues. CDR1 SGHAT and CDR2 FQNNGV come from the germline V gene. Trimming pared 5 bases from V and 8 bases from J, leaving 13 bases between. The DNA of the CDR3 is TGTGCCAGCAGCCGTTACCCGGAGGACACCATATATTTT. Its protein product is CASSRYPEDTIYF. The full variable domain, with the rest looked up from reference TRBV11-2 and TRBJ1-3, is EAGVAQSPRYKIIEKRQSVAFWCNPISGHATLYWYQQILGQGPKLLIQFQNNGVVDDSQLPKDRFSAERLKGVDSTLKIQPAKLEDSAVYLCASSRYPEDTIYFGEGSWLTVV.

This clonotype came up many times. The V and J genes are TRBV9 and TRBJ2-1; TRBD2 matches at 8 bases. There are 16 residues in the CDR3. CDR1 is SGDLS and CDR2 is YYNGEE in the germline V gene. With V trimmed by 2 bases and J by 4 bases, 8 bases remained unmatched. As DNA, the CDR3 is TGTGCCAGCAGCGTCCGGCGGGAGGAACCTTACAATGAGCAGTTCTTC. Translated: CASSVRREEPYNEQFF.

This clonotype was observed at least ten times. CDR3 amino acids: CSVGDRRGFQPQHF. The CDR3 DNA sequence: TGCAGCGTTGGGGACAGGCGAGGGTTTCAGCCCCAGCATTTT. The chain uses TRBV29-1 and TRBJ1-5, with 8 bases aligning to TRBD1. This CDR3 contains 14 residues. The germline gives CDR1 SQVTM, CDR2 ANQGSEA. V lost 4 bases to trimming and J lost 6 bases; unmatched junction nucleotides: 8.